This T cell receptor beta chain was identified in a study of OX40 agonist ivuxolimab in advanced cancers. For the wider study: Ivuxolimab, which targeted the costimulatory receptor OX40 (CD134), was an agonistic, fully human IgG2 monoclonal antibody. Prior anti-PD-1, anti-PD-L1 or anti-CTLA-4 therapy was permitted, and 35% to 40% of dose-escalation patients had received checkpoint inhibitors. A male proportion of around 80% and a mean age of 60 years, ranging from 23 to 79, were recorded for the dose-escalation cohort. Among the roughly 50 dose-escalation patients, around 20 had hepatocellular carcinoma, approximately 15 melanoma, 9 renal cell carcinoma and 9 head and neck cancer. The paper covers the monotherapy dose-escalation part of the phase I ivuxolimab trial, which included N of about 56 patients. Partial responses occurred in three dose-escalation patients: two with cutaneous melanoma and one with hepatocellular carcinoma. The point of sequencing TCRbeta in the periphery was to test whether ivuxolimab changed TCR sequence diversity and drove clonal T-cell expansion. Intravenous ivuxolimab was administered to patients every 2 weeks at six dose levels: 0.01, 0.1, 0.3, 1.5, 3 and 10 mg/kg. Paper-wide results and their limitations: Low levels of normalized T-cell clonal expansion were also shown by some nonresponding patients. After ivuxolimab, more expanded clones were found on average in CD8+ T cells than in CD4+ T cells. In partial responders in the 0.1-3.0 mg/kg groups, normalized peripheral clonal expansion was found to be among the lowest, especially among CD8+ T cells. Antigen specificity was not determined for the clonally expanded peripheral T cells. Clonal expansion of both CD4+ and CD8+ blood T cells was observed from baseline to week 6 at doses 0.1 to 3.0 mg/kg.

This clone was counted a few times. Its antigen remains undetermined. No much larger clonotype is one base removed from it; base qualities were not supplied. The trial excluded patients who had a history of autoimmune disease or who were on systemic immunosuppression. Peripheral blood for TCR sequencing was collected from all dose cohorts at baseline, on cycle 4 day 1, and on cycle 7 day 1. The samples were taken from a phase I, first-in-human, multicenter, open-label dose-escalation trial of ivuxolimab. The trial enrolled adults with locally advanced or metastatic head and neck squamous cell, hepatocellular, melanoma or renal cell carcinoma. Before TCR sequencing, CD4+ and CD8+ T cells were separately sorted from peripheral blood. To sequence the TCRbeta CDR3 region, genomic DNA was isolated from the sorted cells. The immunoSEQ Assay was used to sequence the TCRbeta CDR3 regions. The source is immuneACCESS, and TCRdb retained only in-frame sequences with V and J called. Part of the clones is not carried over; for the studies checked, unresolved V genes explain less than half of this, and the remainder is unexplained. Counted in this sample were fewer than 90,000 clones; about 85% of them appeared once. Jointly, the top ten make up less than 4% of the sample.

Including the terminal cysteine and phenylalanine, the CDR3 comprises 15 residues. Just CDR3 DNA is preserved here, 45 bases in frame from base 1. From V the trimming removes 4 bases and from J it removes 2 bases, while the gene matches leave 9 bases of the junction unaccounted for. The receptor was isolated from an adult with an advanced solid tumor such as melanoma, head and neck, liver or kidney cancer. The rearranged chain carries TRBV5-3 and TRBJ2-7; TRBD2 lines up with 7 middle nucleotides. TRBV5-3 qualifies as an ORF whose function is uncertain. This material consisted of CD4+ or CD8+ T cells sorted from blood, taken in a trial of the OX40 agonist ivuxolimab. The nucleotides read TGTGCCAGAAGCCGGGGGGTGCAACATCCCTACGAGCAGTACTTC. It encodes CARSRGVQHPYEQYF.